The clone carrying this T cell receptor (beta chain) was picked up one time. Its antigen is undetermined. CDR1 SGHDT and CDR2 YYEEEE come from the germline V gene. With V trimmed by 4 bases and J by 8 bases, 22 bases remained unmatched. The length of the CDR3 is 18 residues. Assay used: immunoSEQ multiplex PCR; TCRdb lists only in-frame clones, some missing. The sample shows over a million clones, 95% to 99% of them seen only once. The data are from a study of shared clonotypes between healthy human individuals. Points from the study as a whole: In contrast to clonotypes shared by all four donors, non-shared clonotypes had lower generation probabilities. Investigators expected sequencing depth to affect clonotype sharing among donors.

There were only Caucasian adults among the donors, and all lived in Nashville, Tennessee. The chain carries TRBV5-6 and TRBJ2-3; 7 positions match TRBD2. The clonotype comes from a man under 40 in good health. The specimen sequenced was naive CD4+ T cells sorted from blood. Specified subset: CD45RA+ positively selected. The CDR3 spells CASSQTGTTSSLVLTQYF. The CDR3 nucleotides are TGTGCCAGCAGCCAAACCGGGACTACCTCTTCACTCGTACTTACGCAGTATTTT.